The rows below give T cell receptor beta chains drawn from one sample of a study of cytomegalovirus exposure and HLA in healthy donors. Measured with immunoSEQ multiplex PCR; TCRdb has only the in-frame clones, and not every one. The data show some 200,000 clones, 82% seen once. Material for sequencing was PBMCs. The receptors originated from a boy aged 2 to 9 in good health and CMV-seronegative. Both conserved end residues are part of each CDR3. A D gene is named only where the DNA matches it firmly. Rows give clone size only sometimes, using once, few, many, or a class for an expanded clone.

J gene: TRBJ2-5; V gene: TRBV9; clone size: -; D gene: -; CDR3 DNA: TGTGCCAGCAGCGTCTCCAGCCAAGAGACCCAGTACTTC; CDR3 protein: CASSVSSQETQYF
J gene: TRBJ2-7; V gene: TRBV7-9; clone size: -; D gene: TRBD2; CDR3 DNA: TGTGCCAGCAGCTTAGGCAGCGGGGGGGCGGAGGAGCAGTACTTC; CDR3 protein: CASSLGSGGAEEQYF
J gene: TRBJ1-1; V gene: TRBV18; clone size: -; D gene: TRBD1; CDR3 DNA: TGTGCCAGCTCTTGGACAGGGGGAAACACTGAAGCTTTCTTT; CDR3 protein: CASSWTGGNTEAFF
J gene: TRBJ2-7; V gene: TRBV11-1; clone size: few; D gene: -; CDR3 DNA: TGTGCCAGCAGCTTAGACCCGAGAACGTACGAGCAGTACTTC; CDR3 protein: CASSLDPRTYEQYF
J gene: TRBJ2-2; V gene: TRBV7-6; clone size: -; D gene: -; CDR3 DNA: TGTGCCAGCAGCTTAGCAACATCGAACACCGGGGAGCTGTTTTTT; CDR3 protein: CASSLATSNTGELFF
J gene: TRBJ2-2; V gene: TRBV10-3; clone size: -; D gene: -; CDR3 DNA: TGTGCCATCAAGGGGACTGAGAACACCGGGGAGCTGTTTTTT; CDR3 protein: CAIKGTENTGELFF
J gene: TRBJ2-6; V gene: TRBV18; clone size: -; D gene: -; CDR3 DNA: TGTGCCAGCTCACACAACAGTCACGGGGCCAACGTCCTGACTTTC; CDR3 protein: CASSHNSHGANVLTF
J gene: TRBJ1-6; V gene: TRBV6-1; clone size: -; D gene: TRBD1; CDR3 DNA: TGTGCCAGCAGTCGGGGACAGGGGGCTTCACCCCTCCACTTT; CDR3 protein: CASSRGQGASPLHF
J gene: TRBJ2-2; V gene: TRBV28; clone size: few; D gene: TRBD2; CDR3 DNA: TGTGCCAGCAGGGAGGGAGGGAGGATGGACACCGGGGAGCTGTTTTTT; CDR3 protein: CASREGGRMDTGELFF
J gene: TRBJ2-3; V gene: TRBV2; clone size: -; D gene: TRBD2; CDR3 DNA: TGTGCCAGCAGTGAAAGCGCGACTAGCGAGATACTGAATACGCAGTATTTT; CDR3 protein: CASSESATSEILNTQYF
J gene: TRBJ1-1; V gene: TRBV2; clone size: -; D gene: TRBD1; CDR3 DNA: TGTGCCAGCAGCGCCGGGACAGGGAGGGGAGCTTTCTTT; CDR3 protein: CASSAGTGRGAFF
J gene: TRBJ1-2; V gene: TRBV6-6; clone size: few; D gene: TRBD1; CDR3 DNA: TGTGCCAGCAGTTACTCCGGACAGGGGGCTGGCTACACCTTC; CDR3 protein: CASSYSGQGAGYTF
J gene: TRBJ2-7; V gene: TRBV2; clone size: -; D gene: -; CDR3 DNA: TGTGCCAGCAGTGACTCCGACAGGAGCGACGAGCAGTACTTC; CDR3 protein: CASSDSDRSDEQYF
J gene: TRBJ2-1; V gene: TRBV2; clone size: -; D gene: TRBD1; CDR3 DNA: TGTGCCAGCAGTGAGGGTCGTCGGCAGGGGGCCTTGAATGAGCAGTTCTTC; CDR3 protein: CASSEGRRQGALNEQFF
J gene: TRBJ2-5; V gene: TRBV2; clone size: -; D gene: -; CDR3 DNA: TGTGCCAGCAGGGGACAACCCCAGGAGACCCAGTACTTC; CDR3 protein: CASRGQPQETQYF
J gene: TRBJ2-4; V gene: TRBV4-3; clone size: -; D gene: -; CDR3 DNA: TGCGCCAGCAGCCCCGTACTGGGGGGGCCTCAGTACTTC; CDR3 protein: CASSPVLGGPQYF
J gene: TRBJ2-1; V gene: TRBV7-2; clone size: -; D gene: -; CDR3 DNA: TGTGCCAGCAGCGATATCCAGGACATCTCCTACAATGAGCAGTTCTTC; CDR3 protein: CASSDIQDISYNEQFF
J gene: TRBJ2-7; V gene: TRBV27; clone size: -; D gene: TRBD2; CDR3 DNA: TGTGCCAGCAGTCCACGGACTAGCGGGGGCTACGAGCAGTACTTC; CDR3 protein: CASSPRTSGGYEQYF
J gene: TRBJ1-6; V gene: TRBV11-2; clone size: -; D gene: -; CDR3 DNA: TGTGCCAGCAGCTTTAGTTCAGGATATAATTCACCCCTCCACTTT; CDR3 protein: CASSFSSGYNSPLHF
J gene: TRBJ2-4; V gene: TRBV7-2; clone size: -; D gene: -; CDR3 DNA: TGTGCCAGCAGCGAGACTCTAGCCAAAAACATTCAGTACTTC; CDR3 protein: CASSETLAKNIQYF
J gene: TRBJ2-5; V gene: TRBV12-2; clone size: -; D gene: -; CDR3 DNA: TGTGCAAGTCGGGGGGAGGGAGAGACCCAGTACTTC; CDR3 protein: CASRGEGETQYF
J gene: TRBJ2-5; V gene: TRBV7-3; clone size: -; D gene: -; CDR3 DNA: TGTGCCAGCAGCTCGGTAGCGGAAGAGACCCAGTACTTC; CDR3 protein: CASSSVAEETQYF
J gene: TRBJ1-4; V gene: TRBV7-9; clone size: once; D gene: -; CDR3 DNA: TGTGCCAGCAGCCTCACGCACGAGGCAACTAATGAAAAACTGTTTTTT; CDR3 protein: CASSLTHEATNEKLFF
J gene: TRBJ1-1; V gene: TRBV28; clone size: few; D gene: -; CDR3 DNA: TGTGCCAGCAGCCAGCCTGGTGGGGGGGTGGGCTACAACACTGAAGCTTTCTTT; CDR3 protein: CASSQPGGGVGYNTEAFF
J gene: TRBJ2-3; V gene: TRBV9; clone size: -; D gene: -; CDR3 DNA: TGTGCCAGCAGCGTAGCTTTCCCAGATACGCAGTATTTT; CDR3 protein: CASSVAFPDTQYF
J gene: TRBJ1-2; V gene: TRBV7-2; clone size: -; D gene: -; CDR3 DNA: TGTGCCAGCAGCTTAGGATGGCGGAGGAATGGCTACACCTTC; CDR3 protein: CASSLGWRRNGYTF
J gene: TRBJ2-5; V gene: TRBV2; clone size: -; D gene: -; CDR3 DNA: TGTGCCACTTTTCTCCACCTACAAGAGACCCAGTACTTC; CDR3 protein: CATFLHLQETQYF
J gene: TRBJ1-5; V gene: TRBV5-6; clone size: few; D gene: -; CDR3 DNA: TGTGCCAGCAGCTTGGGGGGAGCCTATAGCAATCAGCCCCAGCATTTT; CDR3 protein: CASSLGGAYSNQPQHF
J gene: TRBJ1-5; V gene: TRBV5-1; clone size: -; D gene: -; CDR3 DNA: TGCGCCAGCAGCCCTCAGGGGAAGGGGGTCACTAACAATCAGCCCCAGCATTTT; CDR3 protein: CASSPQGKGVTNNQPQHF
J gene: TRBJ2-7; V gene: TRBV25-1; clone size: -; D gene: -; CDR3 DNA: TGTGCCAGCAGGGCAGACTCCTACGAGCAGTACTTC; CDR3 protein: CASRADSYEQYF
J gene: TRBJ2-7; V gene: TRBV7-8; clone size: -; D gene: TRBD2; CDR3 DNA: TGTGCCAGCAGCCACGGGGTCGGGGGGTCCTACGAGCAGTACTTC; CDR3 protein: CASSHGVGGSYEQYF
J gene: TRBJ2-7; V gene: TRBV10-3; clone size: -; D gene: -; CDR3 DNA: TGTGCCATCAGTGAGCAGGGAGGTAGGGAGCAGTACTTC; CDR3 protein: CAISEQGGREQYF
J gene: TRBJ2-5; V gene: TRBV4-2; clone size: -; D gene: TRBD2; CDR3 DNA: TGTGCCAGCAGCCACAGCGGGGGGGCCCGGGAGACCCAGTACTTC; CDR3 protein: CASSHSGGARETQYF
J gene: TRBJ2-1; V gene: TRBV6-1; clone size: -; D gene: TRBD2; CDR3 DNA: TGTGCCAGCCTACTAGCGGGGGTTGAGCAGTTCTTC; CDR3 protein: CASLLAGVEQFF
J gene: TRBJ1-1; V gene: TRBV5-6; clone size: -; D gene: -; CDR3 DNA: TGTGCCAGCAGCCCCCTGTGGCAGGGGACGAACACTGAAGCTTTCTTT; CDR3 protein: CASSPLWQGTNTEAFF
J gene: TRBJ1-5; V gene: TRBV16; clone size: -; D gene: -; CDR3 DNA: TGTGCCAGCAGCCAATCGATGACGGGGAATCAGCCCCAGCATTTT; CDR3 protein: CASSQSMTGNQPQHF
J gene: TRBJ1-6; V gene: TRBV19; clone size: -; D gene: -; CDR3 DNA: TGTGCCAGTAGTACACAGACAGGTGGTTCACCCCTCCACTTT; CDR3 protein: CASSTQTGGSPLHF
J gene: TRBJ2-7; V gene: TRBV2; clone size: -; D gene: -; CDR3 DNA: TGTGCCAGCAGTAACGGACTCTACGAGCAGTACTTC; CDR3 protein: CASSNGLYEQYF
J gene: TRBJ2-1; V gene: TRBV5-1; clone size: -; D gene: TRBD1; CDR3 DNA: TGCGCCAGCAGCTTGTCTACAGGGGATGAGCAGTTCTTC; CDR3 protein: CASSLSTGDEQFF
J gene: TRBJ1-3; V gene: TRBV11-2; clone size: -; D gene: TRBD1; CDR3 DNA: TGTGCCAGCAGCTCCCCGAACAGGGGCAAAGGAAACACCATATATTTT; CDR3 protein: CASSSPNRGKGNTIYF
J gene: TRBJ2-7; V gene: TRBV6-5; clone size: -; D gene: TRBD2; CDR3 DNA: TGTGCCAGCAGTCTAGCGGGGTCCTACTACGAGCAGTACTTC; CDR3 protein: CASSLAGSYYEQYF
J gene: TRBJ1-1; V gene: TRBV18; clone size: -; D gene: -; CDR3 DNA: TGTGCCAGCTCACCAGAGGTAAACACTGAAGCTTTCTTT; CDR3 protein: CASSPEVNTEAFF
J gene: TRBJ2-7; V gene: TRBV5-1; clone size: -; D gene: TRBD1; CDR3 DNA: TGCGCCAGCAGCGCAGGGGACAGACAGGGGCAGTACTTC; CDR3 protein: CASSAGDRQGQYF
J gene: TRBJ2-5; V gene: TRBV30; clone size: -; D gene: -; CDR3 DNA: TGTGCCTGGAGTGTACGTAATAGGGGGGGTTATGGGTTGATCGTCCTTCAAGAGACCCAGTACTTC; CDR3 protein: CAWSVRNRGGYGLIVLQETQYF
J gene: TRBJ2-3; V gene: TRBV4-2; clone size: -; D gene: TRBD2; CDR3 DNA: TGTGCCAGCAGCCCCGTGGGGTCTATACTAGCGGGGGCGAACCAATTCACAGATACGCAGTATTTT; CDR3 protein: CASSPVGSILAGANQFTDTQYF
J gene: TRBJ2-3; V gene: TRBV10-3; clone size: -; D gene: TRBD2; CDR3 DNA: TGTGCCGGGTCTAGCGGGGTTAGCACAGATACGCAGTATTTT; CDR3 protein: CAGSSGVSTDTQYF
J gene: TRBJ2-2; V gene: TRBV7-2; clone size: once; D gene: -; CDR3 DNA: TGTGCCAGCAGCTTCGTCGATCGGGTCGGGGAGCTGTTTTTT; CDR3 protein: CASSFVDRVGELFF
J gene: TRBJ1-1; V gene: TRBV5-5; clone size: -; D gene: TRBD1; CDR3 DNA: TGTGCCAGCAGCTGGACAGGGGGGACGACTGAAGCTTTCTTT; CDR3 protein: CASSWTGGTTEAFF
J gene: TRBJ1-3; V gene: TRBV7-9; clone size: -; D gene: TRBD1; CDR3 DNA: TGTGCCAGCAGCTTAAGAGAACCCAACAGGGGGTACACCATATATTTT; CDR3 protein: CASSLREPNRGYTIYF
J gene: TRBJ1-1; V gene: TRBV6-5; clone size: few; D gene: -; CDR3 DNA: TGTGCCAGCAGCCAAGATCGCGGGGCAGAAGCTTTCTTT; CDR3 protein: CASSQDRGAEAFF
J gene: TRBJ2-3; V gene: TRBV5-1; clone size: -; D gene: TRBD2; CDR3 DNA: TGCGCCAGCAGCCTCCCCCGACTAGCGACGGGGGATACGCAGTATTTT; CDR3 protein: CASSLPRLATGDTQYF
J gene: TRBJ1-4; V gene: TRBV18; clone size: -; D gene: TRBD1; CDR3 DNA: TGTGCCAGCTCACCTCAGGACAGGTCTAATGAAAAACTGTTTTTT; CDR3 protein: CASSPQDRSNEKLFF
J gene: TRBJ1-2; V gene: TRBV6-1; clone size: -; D gene: TRBD1; CDR3 DNA: TGTGCCAGCAGTGAAGCAGAGACAGGGCACTATGGCTACACCTTC; CDR3 protein: CASSEAETGHYGYTF
J gene: TRBJ2-3; V gene: TRBV19; clone size: -; D gene: -; CDR3 DNA: TGTGCCAGTAGTATTCGGGGGAACACAGATACGCAGTATTTT; CDR3 protein: CASSIRGNTDTQYF
J gene: TRBJ1-5; V gene: TRBV4-2; clone size: -; D gene: -; CDR3 DNA: TGTGCCAGCAGCGCAGGGGATCAGCCCCAGCATTTT; CDR3 protein: CASSAGDQPQHF
J gene: TRBJ2-3; V gene: TRBV2; clone size: -; D gene: TRBD2; CDR3 DNA: TGTGCCAGCAGTGAAGCGGGGGGGAGGGTAGCGACAGATACGCAGTATTTT; CDR3 protein: CASSEAGGRVATDTQYF
J gene: TRBJ1-1; V gene: TRBV29-1; clone size: -; D gene: -; CDR3 DNA: TGCAGCGTTGAAGAGTCACAGTTTGAAGCTTTCTTT; CDR3 protein: CSVEESQFEAFF
J gene: TRBJ1-3; V gene: TRBV21-1; clone size: -; D gene: -; CDR3 DNA: TGTGCCAGCAGGACAGTTTCTTCTGGAAACACCATATATTTT; CDR3 protein: CASRTVSSGNTIYF
J gene: TRBJ1-2; V gene: TRBV4-3; clone size: few; D gene: TRBD1; CDR3 DNA: TGCGCCAGCAGCCCAAAAGGACAGGGAAAAACTAGCTCTGACTATGGCTACACCTTC; CDR3 protein: CASSPKGQGKTSSDYGYTF
J gene: TRBJ2-1; V gene: TRBV5-1; clone size: -; D gene: TRBD1; CDR3 DNA: TGCGCCAGCAGCTCAACAGGGGGATACAATGAGCAGTTCTTC; CDR3 protein: CASSSTGGYNEQFF